The 9 T cell receptor beta chains below were found in one sample sequenced in a study of blood T cell repertoires in COVID-19. The table came from immunoSEQ multiplex PCR; TCRdb's copy has only in-frame clones and leaves some out. The table records under 90,000 clones, about 85% of them present only once. Sequenced material: peripheral blood. The receptor set was obtained from a woman aged 50 to 60 with COVID-19, enrolled during active disease.

This clone was seen once. The rearrangement joins TRBV28 to TRBJ2-2; no definite D call. Germline lookup yields CDR1 MDHEN and CDR2 SYDVKM. The CDR3 has 14 residues. The ends were cut back, 7 bases at V and 1 base at J, with 10 bases in the middle. In DNA, the CDR3 is TGTGCCAGCACCCCTCTTCTGAACACCGGGGAGCTGTTTTTT. Translated: CASTPLLNTGELFF.

This clone came up a few times. The V call is TRBV6-5, the J call TRBJ1-6; TRBD1 aligns across 7 bases. V shed 2 bases, J shed 7 bases, and the junction held 5 bases outside the gene matches. CDR3 length: 15 amino acids. In germline, CDR1 is MNHEY, CDR2 SVGAGI. The CDR3 loop is CASSYTEGANSPLHF. CDR3 DNA sequence: TGTGCCAGCAGTTACACTGAGGGGGCAAATTCACCCCTCCACTTT.

The chain combines TRBV2 with TRBJ1-4; D not resolved. Germline V gene sequence: CDR1 SNHLY, CDR2 FYNNEI. This CDR3 has 12 amino acids. Trimming removed 8 bases at V and 3 bases at J, with 7 bases between. The DNA of the CDR3 is TGTGCCAGCTTGAGGTCTAATGAAAAACTGTTTTTT. Protein: CASLRSNEKLFF. The variable domain in full, completed from reference TRBV2 and TRBJ1-4, reads EPEVTQTPSHQVTQMGQEVILRCVPISNHLYFYWYRQILGQKVEFLVSFYNNEISEKSEIFDDQFSVERPDGSNFTLKIRSTKLEDSAMYFCASLRSNEKLFFGSGTQLSVL.

This chain connects TRBV28 to TRBJ2-3; maybe TRBD2 (6 bases). Trimming took 2 bases from V and 0 from J, leaving 9 bases between them. The CDR3 is made up of 15 amino acids. Germline V gene data show CDR1 as MDHEN and CDR2 as SYDVKM. The CDR3 sequence is CASSLRGSSTDTQYF. In DNA, the CDR3 is TGTGCCAGCAGTTTACGGGGGTCTAGCACAGATACGCAGTATTTT.

The chain employs TRBV30 and TRBJ1-2; 9 bases align to TRBD1. The J segment lost 8 bases and the V segment lost 5 bases, leaving 3 bases of the junction unmatched. Per germline, CDR1 GTSNPN and CDR2 SVGIG (reference sequence). The CDR3 sequence is 11 residues long. This CDR3 reads CAWSDRGGYTF. The CDR3 DNA reads as TGTGCCTGGTCGGACAGGGGCGGCTACACCTTC.

The rearrangement joins TRBV12-3 or TRBV12-4 to TRBJ1-2; 7 bases are shared with TRBD1. There are 13 residues in the CDR3. The trim removed 2 bases at V and 8 bases at J, leaving 5 bases unmatched. The CDR3 is CASSLSTGNGYTF. DNA for the CDR3: TGTGCCAGCAGTTTATCGACAGGGAACGGCTACACCTTC.

The chain joins TRBV28 to TRBJ1-4; D uncertain. Germline loops: CDR1 MDHEN, CDR2 SYDVKM. The CDR3 has 14 residues. V was clipped by 5 bases and J by 3 bases, with 10 bases between them. CDR3 region: CASSRRLSNEKLFF. The CDR3 bases are TGTGCCAGCAGTCGTAGACTATCTAATGAAAAACTGTTTTTT.

The gene calls are TRBV19 and TRBJ2-2; TRBD2 aligns across 9 bases. Trimming took 11 bases from V and 4 from J; bases not matched to a gene: 14. The CDR3 has 16 amino acids. CDR1 is LNHDA and CDR2 is SQIVND in the germline V gene (reference sequence). CDR3 residues: CALRDSGGRGTGELFF. The CDR3 nucleotides read TGTGCCCTACGGGATAGCGGGGGCCGGGGCACCGGGGAGCTGTTTTTT.

The chain has TRBV18 and TRBJ2-1; maybe TRBD2 (5 bases). This CDR3 region has 19 residues. Germline CDR1 KGHSH, CDR2 LQKENI. Trimming cost V 5 bases and J 9 bases, with 32 bases left between them. The CDR3 sequence: CASSAVNGMGPDIVFEQFF. CDR3 nucleotides: TGTGCCAGCTCAGCCGTTAACGGGATGGGCCCGGATATCGTGTTTGAGCAGTTCTTC.